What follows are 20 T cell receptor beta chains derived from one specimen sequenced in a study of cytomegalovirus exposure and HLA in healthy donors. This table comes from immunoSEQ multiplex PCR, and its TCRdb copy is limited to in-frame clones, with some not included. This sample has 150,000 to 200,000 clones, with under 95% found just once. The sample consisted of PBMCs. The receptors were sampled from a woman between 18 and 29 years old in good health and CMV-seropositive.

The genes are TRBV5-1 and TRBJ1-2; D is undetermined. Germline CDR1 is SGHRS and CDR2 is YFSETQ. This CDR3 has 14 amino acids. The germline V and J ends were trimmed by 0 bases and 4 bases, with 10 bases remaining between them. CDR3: CASSLEAGTYGYTF. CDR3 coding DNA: TGCGCCAGCAGCTTGGAAGCAGGAACCTATGGCTACACCTTC. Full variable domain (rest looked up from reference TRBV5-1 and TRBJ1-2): KAGVTQTPRYLIKTRGQQVTLSCSPISGHRSVSWYQQTPGQGLQFLFEYFSETQRNKGNFPGRFSGRQFSNSRSEMNVSTLELGDSALYLCASSLEAGTYGYTFGSGTRLTVV.

CDR3 nucleotide sequence: TGTGCCAGCACGAGGGGGGGGCATGAGCAGTTCTTC. As protein: CASTRGGHEQFF. The chain links TRBV2 to TRBJ2-1, with D possibly being TRBD2 (7 bases). V dropped 7 bases and J dropped 8 bases, with 12 bases sitting between them. This CDR3 comprises 12 residues. Germline V gene data show CDR1 as SNHLY and CDR2 as FYNNEI.

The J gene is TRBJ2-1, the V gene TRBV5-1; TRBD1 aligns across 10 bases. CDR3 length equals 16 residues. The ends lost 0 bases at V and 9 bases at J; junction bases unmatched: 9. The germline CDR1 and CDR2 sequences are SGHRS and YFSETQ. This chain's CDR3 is CASSLAVGTGESEQFF. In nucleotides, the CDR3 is TGCGCCAGCAGCTTGGCCGTCGGGACAGGGGAGAGTGAGCAGTTCTTC.

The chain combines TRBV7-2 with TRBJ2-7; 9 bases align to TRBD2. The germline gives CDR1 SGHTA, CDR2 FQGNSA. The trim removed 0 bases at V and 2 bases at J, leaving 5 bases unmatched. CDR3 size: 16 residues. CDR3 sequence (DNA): TGTGCCAGCAGCTTAGCACTAGCGGGCCTCACCTACGAGCAGTACTTC. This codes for CASSLALAGLTYEQYF.

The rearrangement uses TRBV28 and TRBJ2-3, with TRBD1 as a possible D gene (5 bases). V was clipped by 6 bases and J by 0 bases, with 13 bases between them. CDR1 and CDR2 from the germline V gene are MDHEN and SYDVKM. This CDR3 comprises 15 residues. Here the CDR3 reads CASSVQGRSTDTQYF. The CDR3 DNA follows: TGTGCCAGCAGCGTTCAGGGCAGGAGCACAGATACGCAGTATTTT.

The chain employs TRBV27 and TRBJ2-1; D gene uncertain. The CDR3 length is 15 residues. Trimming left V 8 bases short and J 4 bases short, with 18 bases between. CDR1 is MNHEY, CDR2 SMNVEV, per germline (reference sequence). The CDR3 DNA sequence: TGTGCCAGCGCCTTCAGGTCTTTCCCTTACAATGAGCAGTTCTTC. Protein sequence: CASAFRSFPYNEQFF.

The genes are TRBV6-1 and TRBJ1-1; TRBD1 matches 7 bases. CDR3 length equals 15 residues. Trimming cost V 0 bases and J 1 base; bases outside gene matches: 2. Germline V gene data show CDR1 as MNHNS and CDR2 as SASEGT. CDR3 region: CASSEAHRGNTEAFF. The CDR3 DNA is TGTGCCAGCAGTGAAGCGCACAGGGGGAACACTGAAGCTTTCTTT.

In DNA, the CDR3 is TGTGCCAGCAGTGACAGCCCAGAACTAGCGAGTAATGAGCAGTTCTTC. Translated, it gives CASSDSPELASNEQFF. The V gene is TRBV25-1, the J gene TRBJ2-1, with 7 bases aligning to TRBD2. V dropped 3 bases and J dropped 7; count of bases not matched to a gene: 12. The CDR3 sequence is 16 residues long. Germline CDR1 is MGHDK and CDR2 is SYGVNS.

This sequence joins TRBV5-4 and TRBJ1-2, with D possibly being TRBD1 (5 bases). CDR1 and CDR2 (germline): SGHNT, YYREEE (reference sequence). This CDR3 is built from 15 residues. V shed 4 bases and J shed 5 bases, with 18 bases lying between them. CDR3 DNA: TGTGCCAGCAGCATCGCCTATCGGGGGGGGTATGGCTACACCTTC. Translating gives CASSIAYRGGYGYTF. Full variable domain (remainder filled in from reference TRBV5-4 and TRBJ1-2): ETGVTQSPTHLIKTRGQQVTLRCSSQSGHNTVSWYQQALGQGPQFIFQYYREEENGRGNFPPRFSGLQFPNYSSELNVNALELDDSALYLCASSIAYRGGYGYTFGSGTRLTVV.

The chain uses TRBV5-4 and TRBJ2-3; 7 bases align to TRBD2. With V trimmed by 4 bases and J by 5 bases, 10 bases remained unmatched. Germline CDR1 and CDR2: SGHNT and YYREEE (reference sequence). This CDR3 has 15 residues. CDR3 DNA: TGTGCCAGCAGCCGGGGAGGGTTTGGGAGAGATACGCAGTATTTT. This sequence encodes CASSRGGFGRDTQYF.

CDR3 amino acids: CASSLQPTRGSTDTQYF. CDR3 nucleotides: TGTGCCAGCTCACTTCAGCCGACCAGGGGAAGCACAGATACGCAGTATTTT. V and J are TRBV18 and TRBJ2-3; D is perhaps TRBD1 (6 bases). Trimming left V 4 bases short and J 0 bases short, with 17 bases between. Germline assignment: CDR1 KGHSH and CDR2 LQKENI. The CDR3 covers 17 residues.

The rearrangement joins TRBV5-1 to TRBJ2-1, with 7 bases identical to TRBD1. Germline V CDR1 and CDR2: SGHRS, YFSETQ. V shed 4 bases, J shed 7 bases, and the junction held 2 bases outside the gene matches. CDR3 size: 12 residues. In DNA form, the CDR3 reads TGCGCCAGCAGCCTGACAGGGAATGAGCAGTTCTTC. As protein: CASSLTGNEQFF. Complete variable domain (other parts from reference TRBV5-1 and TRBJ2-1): KAGVTQTPRYLIKTRGQQVTLSCSPISGHRSVSWYQQTPGQGLQFLFEYFSETQRNKGNFPGRFSGRQFSNSRSEMNVSTLELGDSALYLCASSLTGNEQFFGPGTRLTVL.

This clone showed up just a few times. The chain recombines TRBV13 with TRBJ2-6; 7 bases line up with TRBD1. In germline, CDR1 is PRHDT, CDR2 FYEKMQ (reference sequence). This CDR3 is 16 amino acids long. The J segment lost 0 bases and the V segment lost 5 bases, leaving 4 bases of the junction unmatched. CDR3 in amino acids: CASSPDRASGANVLTF. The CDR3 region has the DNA TGTGCCAGCAGCCCAGACAGGGCCTCTGGGGCCAACGTCCTGACTTTC.

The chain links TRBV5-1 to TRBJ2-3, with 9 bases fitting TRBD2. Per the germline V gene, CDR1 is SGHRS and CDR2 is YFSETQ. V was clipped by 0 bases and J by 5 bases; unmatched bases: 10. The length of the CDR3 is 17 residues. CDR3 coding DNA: TGCGCCAGCAGCTTGGAGGCTGGCGGGGGGGCTGTAGATACGCAGTATTTT. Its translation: CASSLEAGGGAVDTQYF.

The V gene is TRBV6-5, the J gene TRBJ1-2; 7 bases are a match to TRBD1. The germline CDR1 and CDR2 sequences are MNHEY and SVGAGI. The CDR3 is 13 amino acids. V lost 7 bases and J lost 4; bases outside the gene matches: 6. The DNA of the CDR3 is TGTGCCAGCATTCAGCCAGGGGGCTATGGCTACACCTTC. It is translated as CASIQPGGYGYTF.

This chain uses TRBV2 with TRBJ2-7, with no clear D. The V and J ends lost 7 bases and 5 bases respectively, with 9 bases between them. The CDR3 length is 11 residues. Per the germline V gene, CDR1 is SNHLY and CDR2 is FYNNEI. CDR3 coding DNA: TGTGCCAGCACCACCCCTAACGAGCAGTACTTC. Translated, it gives CASTTPNEQYF.

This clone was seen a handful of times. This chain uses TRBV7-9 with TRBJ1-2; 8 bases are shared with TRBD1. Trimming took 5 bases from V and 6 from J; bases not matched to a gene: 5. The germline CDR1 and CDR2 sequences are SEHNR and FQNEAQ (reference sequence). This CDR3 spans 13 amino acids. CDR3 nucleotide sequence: TGTGCCAGCAGCCCGGGACAGGCCCATGGCTACACCTTC. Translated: CASSPGQAHGYTF. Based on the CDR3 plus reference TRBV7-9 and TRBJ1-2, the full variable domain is DTGVSQNPRHKITKRGQNVTFRCDPISEHNRLYWYRQTLGQGPEFLTYFQNEAQLEKSRLLSDRFSAERPKGSFSTLEIQRTEQGDSAMYLCASSPGQAHGYTFGSGTRLTVV.

CDR3 coding DNA: TGTGCCAGCAGCCAACTACCGGGGATCTATGGCTACACCTTC. Amino acids: CASSQLPGIYGYTF. The chain uses TRBV14 and TRBJ1-2; D unresolved. V was pared by 2 bases and J by 4 bases, with 11 bases between. This CDR3 is built from 14 residues. Germline V lookup: CDR1 SGHDN, CDR2 FVKESK.

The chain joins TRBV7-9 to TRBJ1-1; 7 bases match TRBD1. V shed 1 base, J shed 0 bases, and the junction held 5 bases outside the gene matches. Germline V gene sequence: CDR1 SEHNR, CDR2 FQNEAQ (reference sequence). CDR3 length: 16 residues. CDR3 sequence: CASSLGTGGMNTEAFF. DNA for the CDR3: TGTGCCAGCAGCTTAGGGACAGGTGGCATGAACACTGAAGCTTTCTTT.

In DNA form, the CDR3 reads TGTGCCAGCTCACTTCAGGGGTACAATCAGCCCCAGCATTTT. Its protein is CASSLQGYNQPQHF. The V call is TRBV18, the J call TRBJ1-5, with D tentatively TRBD1 (6 bases). Trimming stripped 4 bases from V and 3 bases from J, with 10 bases between. This CDR3 region has 14 residues. CDR1 is KGHSH, CDR2 LQKENI, per germline.